This is a list of T cell receptor beta chains from one sample in a study of T cells in Graves' hyperthyroidism and ophthalmopathy. TCRdb fed the multiplex PCR reads into MiXCR, producing one record per CDR3 protein. The sample contains roughly 570,000 distinct CDR3 sequences, around 42% of which appear only once. The sequenced material came from peripheral blood or thyroid tissue (not recorded which). The source is a woman aged 18-29 years with Graves' hyperthyroidism. CDR3s include the opening cysteine and the closing phenylalanine or tryptophan. D genes are given only for firm matches. Part of the rows lack a size; the others show once, few, many or a class for expanded clones.

TRBJ2-7 | . | TRBV5-1 | . | CAIIYEQYF | TGCGCCATCATCTACGAGCAGTACTTC
TRBJ2-7 | TRBD1 | TRBV20-1 | many | CSAGTGNFYEQYF | TGCAGTGCTGGGACAGGGAATTTCTACGAGCAGTACTTC
TRBJ1-2 | TRBD1 | TRBV20-1 | . | CSARDNGQGGYTF | TGCAGTGCTAGAGATAATGGACAGGGAGGCTACACCTTC
TRBJ2-5 | . | TRBV24-1 | many | CATSEPGTYQETQYF | TGTGCCACCAGTGAGCCAGGGACGTACCAAGAGACCCAGTACTTC
TRBJ1-1 | . | TRBV14 | . | CASSHTHETLDTEAFF | TGTGCCAGCAGCCACACGCACGAGACCCTAGACACTGAAGCTTTCTTT
TRBJ2-5 | . | TRBV9 | . | CASSPGGPQGTQYF | TGTGCCAGCAGCCCAGGAGGGCCCCAAGGGACCCAGTACTTC
TRBJ1-2 | TRBD1 | TRBV2 | . | CASTRPGQGLGYTF | TGTGCCAGCACCAGACCCGGACAGGGACTGGGTTACACCTTC
TRBJ2-5 | TRBD2 | TRBV7-9 | once | CASGGGGAQYF | TGTGCCAGCGGCGGGGGAGGGGCCCAGTACTTC
TRBJ1-1 | . | TRBV5-4 | . | CASGQTVNTEAFF | TGTGCCAGCGGCCAGACGGTGAACACTGAAGCTTTCTTT
TRBJ2-7 | TRBD1 | TRBV10-3 | once | CAISWTGAYEQYF | TGTGCCATCAGCTGGACAGGGGCCTACGAGCAGTACTTC
TRBJ1-5 | TRBD1 | TRBV29-1 | . | CSVEAEQGGQPQHF | TGCAGCGTTGAGGCGGAACAGGGGGGGCAGCCCCAGCATTTT
TRBJ1-5 | TRBD1 | TRBV12-3/TRBV12-4 | . | CASSLGQVSYQPQHF | TGTGCCAGCAGTTTGGGACAGGTCAGCTATCAGCCCCAGCATTTT
TRBJ2-1 | . | TRBV30 | . | CAWRDDKYNEQFF | TGTGCCTGGAGGGACGACAAATACAATGAGCAGTTCTTC
TRBJ2-7 | TRBD1 | TRBV2 | . | CASGVQGGSYEQYF | TGTGCCAGCGGAGTACAGGGGGGCTCCTACGAGCAGTACTTC
TRBJ2-5 | TRBD2 | TRBV29-1 | many | CSIGRGKEQETQYF | TGCAGCATTGGGAGGGGAAAAGAACAAGAGACCCAGTACTTC
TRBJ2-2 | . | TRBV5-1 | . | CATARERNTGELFF | TGCGCCACCGCCAGGGAGCGGAACACCGGGGAGCTGTTTTTT
TRBJ2-5 | . | TRBV29-1 | . | CSASAQGGETQYF | TGCAGCGCCTCCGCGCAGGGTGGGGAGACCCAGTACTTC
TRBJ2-7 | . | TRBV12-5 | few | CASGLVRDRLIGGGEGPYEQYF | TGTGCTAGTGGTTTGGTACGAGACAGGCTCATCGGTGGGGGCGAGGGCCCGTACGAGCAGTACTTC
TRBJ1-4 | . | TRBV24-1 | many | CATSDGYNEKLFF | TGTGCCACCAGTGACGGGTACAATGAAAAACTGTTTTTT
TRBJ2-7 | . | TRBV11-3 | many | CASSFAQSEQYF | TGTGCCAGCAGCTTCGCACAGTCCGAGCAGTACTTC
TRBJ1-6 | . | TRBV12-3/TRBV12-4 | . | CASSLGAFSPLHF | TGTGCCAGCAGTTTAGGGGCATTTTCACCCCTCCACTTT
TRBJ2-7 | TRBD1 | TRBV12-3/TRBV12-4 | once | CASSFQDRVGEQYF | TGTGCCAGCAGTTTCCAAGACAGGGTTGGCGAGCAGTACTTC
TRBJ2-7 | . | TRBV20-1 | . | CSAREEGHTYEQYF | TGCAGTGCTAGAGAGGAGGGACATACCTACGAGCAGTACTTC
TRBJ2-2 | . | TRBV5-6 | many | CASSLARVTGELFF | TGTGCCAGCAGCTTGGCCCGGGTCACCGGGGAGCTGTTTTTT
TRBJ2-6 | . | TRBV29-1 | . | CSVALRGRGSALGAGANVLTF | TGCAGCGTTGCCCTCCGGGGCAGGGGTTCAGCTCTGGGGGCCGGGGCCAACGTCCTGACTTTC
TRBJ2-5 | . | TRBV7-9 | few | CASSLGWENTGETQYF | TGTGCCAGCAGCTTAGGCTGGGAGAACACCGGGGAGACCCAGTACTTC
TRBJ1-1 | TRBD1 | TRBV20-1 | many | CSARGTGVYGTEAFF | TGCAGTGCTAGGGGGACAGGGGTTTACGGGACTGAAGCTTTCTTT
TRBJ2-7 | . | TRBV2 | few | CASSEDPGSSYEQYF | TGTGCCAGCAGTGAAGATCCAGGGAGCTCCTACGAGCAGTACTTC
TRBJ1-2 | . | TRBV29-1 | . | CSSQESLFYGYTF | TGCAGCAGCCAAGAGTCCCTTTTTTATGGCTACACCTTC
TRBJ1-5 | . | TRBV19 | . | CASSPNRGTRVESNQPQHF | TGTGCCAGTAGTCCAAACCGGGGGACCAGGGTGGAGAGCAATCAGCCCCAGCATTTT
TRBJ2-7 | . | TRBV3-1 | many | CASSQVVSAQYF | TGTGCCAGCAGCCAAGTTGTGAGCGCGCAGTACTTC
TRBJ1-2 | TRBD1 | TRBV11-3 | . | CASSFGGQDYGYTF | TGTGCCAGCAGCTTTGGGGGACAGGATTATGGCTACACCTTC
TRBJ1-4 | . | TRBV9 | . | CASSVNQGVNEKLFF | TGTGCCAGCAGCGTAAATCAGGGAGTCAATGAAAAACTGTTTTTT
TRBJ1-1 | . | TRBV19 | many | CASSRGSTEAFF | TGTGCCAGTAGTCGGGGGAGCACTGAAGCTTTCTTT
TRBJ1-1 | . | TRBV11-2 | few | CASSLGQLTTEAFF | TGTGCCAGCAGCTTAGGACAGCTTACCACTGAAGCTTTCTTT
TRBJ2-2 | TRBD2 | TRBV7-2 | many | CASSLELAGVATGELFF | TGTGCCAGCAGCTTAGAACTAGCGGGAGTTGCCACCGGGGAGCTGTTTTTT
TRBJ1-1 | . | TRBV6-4 | . | CASSESTGTTVDEAFF | TGTGCCAGCAGTGAAAGCACCGGGACAACGGTCGATGAAGCTTTCTTT
TRBJ2-5 | . | TRBV29-1 | few | CSVEDSLGRRAETQYF | TGCAGCGTTGAAGACTCTCTTGGGCGCAGGGCGGAGACCCAGTACTTC
TRBJ1-5 | TRBD1 | TRBV12-3/TRBV12-4 | . | CASSLETGGNQPQHF | TGTGCCAGCAGTTTGGAGACAGGGGGGAATCAGCCCCAGCATTTT
TRBJ1-2 | . | TRBV7-3 | few | CASSSLAGNGYTF | TGTGCCAGCAGCTCCCTCGCAGGGAATGGCTACACCTTC
TRBJ2-7 | TRBD2 | TRBV6-1 | many | CASSAGLAVLLYEQYF | TGTGCCAGCAGTGCTGGTCTAGCGGTTCTCCTCTACGAGCAGTACTTC
TRBJ2-7 | TRBD1 | TRBV10-3 | . | CASTRGTGGIYEQYF | TGTGCCAGCACAAGGGGGACAGGGGGGATTTACGAGCAGTACTTC
TRBJ2-1 | TRBD2 | TRBV12-3/TRBV12-4 | few | CASSSLGGRGNEQFF | TGTGCCAGCAGTTCCTTGGGCGGGAGGGGGAATGAGCAGTTCTTC
TRBJ1-1 | . | TRBV5-8 | . | CASSGHRDTEAFF | TGTGCCAGCAGCGGCCATCGGGACACTGAAGCTTTCTTT
TRBJ2-1 | TRBD2 | TRBV15 | . | CATSKMTSGNNEQFF | TGTGCCACCAGCAAAATGACTAGCGGTAACAATGAGCAGTTCTTC
TRBJ2-2 | TRBD2 | TRBV6-5 | few | CASSYVAGDTGELFF | TGTGCCAGCAGTTACGTAGCGGGAGACACCGGGGAGCTGTTTTTT
TRBJ2-7 | . | TRBV2 | . | CASQQDLQEQYF | TGTGCTAGCCAGCAGGACTTACAAGAGCAGTACTTC
TRBJ1-2 | . | TRBV6-2/TRBV6-3 | many | CASSYEPADYYGYTF | TGTGCCAGCAGTTACGAGCCAGCCGATTACTATGGCTACACCTTC
TRBJ1-1 | . | TRBV10-3 | . | CAISGSSTGKPAFF | TGTGCCATCAGTGGATCTAGCACCGGAAAGCCGGCTTTCTTT
TRBJ2-5 | . | TRBV20-1 | . | CSSQGRQETQYF | TGCAGCAGCCAAGGCAGACAAGAGACCCAGTACTTC
TRBJ2-7 | . | TRBV12-3/TRBV12-4 | . | CASSSPGRQYF | TGTGCCAGCAGTTCTCCGGGTAGACAGTACTTC
TRBJ1-4 | . | TRBV2 | . | CASSPLAGFREKLFF | TGTGCCAGCAGTCCCCTAGCGGGGTTTCGGGAAAAACTGTTTTTT